A selection of T cell receptor beta chains follows, all from one sample in a study of cytomegalovirus exposure and HLA in healthy donors. Clones were sequenced by immunoSEQ multiplex PCR, and TCRdb holds only the in-frame ones, with some missing. This sample has 150,000 or so clones, with 77% found just once. Sequencing used PBMCs. These receptors originate from a woman between 25 and 40 years old in good health and CMV-seronegative. Both conserved end residues are part of each CDR3. Fields, in order: CDR3 DNA, CDR3 protein, D gene, J gene, clone size, V gene. A D gene is named only where the DNA matches it firmly. The size entry is marked missing in some rows and otherwise reads once, few, many or a size class.

CDR3 DNA: TGTGCCAGCAGCTCCCTTGCTAGCGGGGAGACCCAGTACTTC
CDR3 protein: CASSSLASGETQYF
D gene: TRBD2
J gene: TRBJ2-5
clone size: NA
V gene: TRBV5-6

CDR3 DNA: TGTGCCAGCAGCGTCCACAGGGAACCCAATTCACCCCTCCACTTT
CDR3 protein: CASSVHREPNSPLHF
D gene: NA
J gene: TRBJ1-6
clone size: NA
V gene: TRBV9

CDR3 DNA: TGTGCCAGCAGCAGGACTAGCGGGAGACTTGGAAATACGCAGTATTTT
CDR3 protein: CASSRTSGRLGNTQYF
D gene: TRBD2
J gene: TRBJ2-3
clone size: NA
V gene: TRBV28

CDR3 DNA: TGTGCCTGGAGTTGGGCAGGGCATGGCTACACCTTC
CDR3 protein: CAWSWAGHGYTF
D gene: NA
J gene: TRBJ1-2
clone size: NA
V gene: TRBV30

CDR3 DNA: TGTGCCTCCAAGGGGACAGGAGATCAGCCCCAGCATTTT
CDR3 protein: CASKGTGDQPQHF
D gene: TRBD1
J gene: TRBJ1-5
clone size: few
V gene: TRBV30

CDR3 DNA: TGTGCCAGCAGCCCCGTCCCAGGGCACACTGAAGCTTTCTTT
CDR3 protein: CASSPVPGHTEAFF
D gene: NA
J gene: TRBJ1-1
clone size: NA
V gene: TRBV7-6

CDR3 DNA: TGTGCCAGCAGCTTAGTTCCGCTAGCGGGAGGAGGGCAGTTCTTC
CDR3 protein: CASSLVPLAGGGQFF
D gene: TRBD2
J gene: TRBJ2-1
clone size: NA
V gene: TRBV11-1

CDR3 DNA: TGTGCCAGCAGTTTATTAGCGGTAATCCAAGAGACCCAGTACTTC
CDR3 protein: CASSLLAVIQETQYF
D gene: NA
J gene: TRBJ2-5
clone size: NA
V gene: TRBV28

CDR3 DNA: TGTGCCTGGGGACATCCCTACGAGCAGTACTTC
CDR3 protein: CAWGHPYEQYF
D gene: NA
J gene: TRBJ2-7
clone size: NA
V gene: TRBV30

CDR3 DNA: TGTGCCAGTAGTCTCACAGTCTATGGCTACACCTTC
CDR3 protein: CASSLTVYGYTF
D gene: NA
J gene: TRBJ1-2
clone size: NA
V gene: TRBV19

CDR3 DNA: TGTGCCAGCTCAATCCGGGAGGGCACCTACAATGAGCAGTTCTTC
CDR3 protein: CASSIREGTYNEQFF
D gene: TRBD2
J gene: TRBJ2-1
clone size: NA
V gene: TRBV2

CDR3 DNA: TGTGCCAACCAGATCCTGAATGAGCAGTTCTTC
CDR3 protein: CANQILNEQFF
D gene: NA
J gene: TRBJ2-1
clone size: once
V gene: TRBV7-4

CDR3 DNA: TGTGCCAGCAGCTTCTTGGGACTGGATAACACCGGGGAGCTGTTTTTT
CDR3 protein: CASSFLGLDNTGELFF
D gene: NA
J gene: TRBJ2-2
clone size: NA
V gene: TRBV13

CDR3 DNA: TGTGCCACCTGCGGGTTTGCTGGGGCCAACGTCCTGACTTTC
CDR3 protein: CATCGFAGANVLTF
D gene: NA
J gene: TRBJ2-6
clone size: NA
V gene: TRBV19

CDR3 DNA: TGTGCTAGTGCCGCGGACCTTTGGCTAGCGGGAACAGATACGCAGTATTTT
CDR3 protein: CASAADLWLAGTDTQYF
D gene: TRBD2
J gene: TRBJ2-3
clone size: NA
V gene: TRBV12-5

CDR3 DNA: TGTGCCAGCAGCCAAGATAGGGGAAACGAGCAGTACTTC
CDR3 protein: CASSQDRGNEQYF
D gene: NA
J gene: TRBJ2-7
clone size: NA
V gene: TRBV4-2

CDR3 DNA: TGTGCCAGCAGCCCACAGGGAACCGGGGAGCTGTTTTTT
CDR3 protein: CASSPQGTGELFF
D gene: NA
J gene: TRBJ2-2
clone size: NA
V gene: TRBV7-3